These 6 T cell receptor beta chains were sequenced from one sample in a study of cytomegalovirus exposure and HLA in healthy donors. PCR involved 60 Vbeta and 13 Jbeta primers. Method: immunoSEQ multiplex PCR; TCRdb's copy keeps in-frame clones and lacks some. With around 88,000 clones in the sample, the ten largest clones hold around 5%. Sample: PBMCs. The receptors were sampled from a girl between 5 and 17 years old in good health and CMV-seropositive.

V is TRBV4-1 and J is TRBJ2-7; D perhaps matches TRBD1 (6 bases). From germline, CDR1 is MGHRA and CDR2 YSYEKL. Trimming took 3 bases from V and 3 from J, leaving 12 bases between them. The CDR3 loop spans 14 amino acids. The CDR3 bases are TGCGCCAGCAGCCAGACCTACAGGGACTACGAGCAGTACGTC. This gives the protein CASSQTYRDYEQYV.

The CDR3 protein is CASSPRRGVNEQFF. CDR3 DNA: TGTGCCAGCTCACCCCGGCGGGGGGTTAATGAGCAGTTCTTC. The chain uses TRBV18 and TRBJ2-1; 8 positions match TRBD2. The CDR3 length is 14 residues. V was pared by 3 bases and J by 7 bases, with 5 bases of the junction left unmatched. Germline-derived CDR1 and CDR2 are KGHSH and LQKENI.

CDR3 in amino acids: CAISRTSGASYEQYV. DNA for the CDR3: TGTGCCATCAGCCGAACTAGCGGGGCGTCCTACGAGCAGTACGTC. The chain employs TRBV10-3 and TRBJ2-7, with 10 bases aligning to TRBD2. The CDR3 contains 15 residues. V dropped 6 bases and J dropped 1; count of bases not matched to a gene: 6. Germline assignment: CDR1 ENHRY and CDR2 SYGVKD.

The rearrangement uses TRBV4-2 and TRBJ1-2; no firm D call. This CDR3 is built from 17 residues. The ends were cut back, 1 base at V and 4 bases at J, with 19 bases in the middle. Germline V gene lookup returns CDR1 LGHNA and CDR2 YNFKEQ. The CDR3, as DNA: TGTGCCAGCAGCCAAGCCCCGGGAGAGGATATCGGCTATGGCTACACCTTC. The encoded protein is CASSQAPGEDIGYGYTF.

The rearrangement uses TRBV11-2 and TRBJ2-3, with D uncertain. The V end was cut by 5 bases, the J end by 7 bases, with 13 bases between. The CDR3 totals 13 residues. CDR1 and CDR2 from the germline V gene are SGHAT and FQNNGV. The CDR3 sequence is CASSRDTRNTQYF. The CDR3, as DNA: TGTGCCAGCAGCCGCGACACACGGAATACGCAGTATTTT.

The chain employs TRBV19 and TRBJ1-2; 10 nucleotides align to TRBD1. V dropped 7 bases and J dropped 8; count of bases not matched to a gene: 10. Germline-derived CDR1 and CDR2 are LNHDA and SQIVND (reference sequence). This CDR3 has 14 residues. In nucleotides, the CDR3 is TGTGCCAGTACCACGGACAGGGGGAACCGGGGCTACACCTTC. Translated, it gives CASTTDRGNRGYTF.